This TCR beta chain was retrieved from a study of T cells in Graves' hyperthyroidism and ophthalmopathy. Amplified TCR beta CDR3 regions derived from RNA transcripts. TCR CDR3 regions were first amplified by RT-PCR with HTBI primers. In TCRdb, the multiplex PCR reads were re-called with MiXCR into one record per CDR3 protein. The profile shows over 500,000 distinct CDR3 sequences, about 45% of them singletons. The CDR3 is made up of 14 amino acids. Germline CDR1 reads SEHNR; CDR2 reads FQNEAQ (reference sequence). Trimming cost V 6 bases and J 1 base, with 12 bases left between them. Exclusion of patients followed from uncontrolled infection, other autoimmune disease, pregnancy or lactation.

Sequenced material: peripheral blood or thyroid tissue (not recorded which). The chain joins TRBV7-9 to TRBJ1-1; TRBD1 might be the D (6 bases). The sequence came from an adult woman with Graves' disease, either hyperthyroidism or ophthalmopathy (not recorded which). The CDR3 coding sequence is TGTGCCAGCAGTTGCTTAGGGGGGAACACTGAAGCTTTCTTT. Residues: CASSCLGGNTEAFF.